The entry below gives a single T cell receptor (beta chain) sequence along with its context. The source of the sample is a study of blood T cell repertoires in COVID-19. Study-level background: The United States, Italy and Spain provided the acute and convalescent COVID-19 samples. PBMCs, B-cell-depleted T cells, or T cells provided the cDNA or gDNA that made up the material.

The Seattle site enrolled patients during active infection and followed them longitudinally. Original processing notes: Reference gene primer amplification gave estimated nucleated cell counts. The table came from immunoSEQ multiplex PCR; TCRdb's copy has only in-frame clones and leaves some out. The V and J calls and clone size were taken over from that table, and D and trimming were inferred from the DNA. The sample records about 180,000 clones, more than 70% being singletons. The CDR3 is 15 residues long. This chain joins TRBV7-5 and TRBJ2-7; the D call TRBD2 from the table was never checked on the DNA. TRBV7-5 is classified as a pseudogene. This clonotype was sampled from a person aged 70 to 85 with COVID-19, enrolled during active disease. Material: peripheral blood. CDR3 residues: CARSPEDRDYYEQYF. The DNA for the CDR3 is TGTGCCAGAAGCCCAGAGGACCGGGACTACTACGAGCAGTACTTC.